The present T cell receptor beta chain was sequenced within a study of blood T cells in healthy people across ages. Study-wide findings and caveats: Diversity estimates from one million T cells were considered underestimates. While age rose, TCR beta diversity per million T cells dropped in a roughly linear way.

The ends were cut back, 4 bases at V and 4 bases at J, with 9 bases in the middle. Per germline, CDR1 LGHDT and CDR2 YNNKEL (reference sequence). The CDR3 covers 13 residues. A second PCR, run for roughly 7 to 11 cycles, used a sample-barcoded 5' primer plus a J-beta primer mix. Every cDNA molecule carried a tag from a template-switch adaptor bearing 12 random nucleotides. MiXCR, run by TCRdb on the 5' RACE reads, gives a single entry per CDR3 protein. Among hundreds of thousands of distinct CDR3 sequences listed, more than 55% were seen once. In regard to this clonotype: Its antigen is not identified.

Healthy individuals of Caucasian origin from Russia, aged roughly 6 to 100, served as donors. Material: blood. J is TRBJ2-3 and V is TRBV3-1, with no clear D. The TCR comes from a middle-aged man in good health. CDR3 region: CASSPRVSDTQYF. Written as DNA, the CDR3 is TGTGCCAGCAGCCCTCGCGTGTCAGATACGCAGTATTTT.